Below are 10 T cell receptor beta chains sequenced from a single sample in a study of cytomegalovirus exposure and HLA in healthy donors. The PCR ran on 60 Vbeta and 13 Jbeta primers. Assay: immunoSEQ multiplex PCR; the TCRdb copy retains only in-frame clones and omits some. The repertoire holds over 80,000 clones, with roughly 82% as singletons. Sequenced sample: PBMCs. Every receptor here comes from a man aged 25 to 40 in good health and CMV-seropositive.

The CDR3 nucleotides read TGTGCCAGCAGCCCAAAAGAGGGAACCTACGAGCAGTACTTC. Encoded protein: CASSPKEGTYEQYF. J is TRBJ2-5 and V is TRBV7-9, with D possibly TRBD2 on 5 matching bases. The end of the DNA fits TRBJ2-7 better, so the J call may be wrong. Per the germline V gene, CDR1 is SEHNR and CDR2 is FQNEAQ (reference sequence). This CDR3 has 14 amino acids.

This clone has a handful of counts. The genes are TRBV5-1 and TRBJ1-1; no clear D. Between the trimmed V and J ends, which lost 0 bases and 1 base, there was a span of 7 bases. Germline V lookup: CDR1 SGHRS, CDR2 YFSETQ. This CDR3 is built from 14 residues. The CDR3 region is CASSLETSNTEAFF. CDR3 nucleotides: TGCGCCAGCAGCTTGGAGACATCGAACACTGAAGCTTTCTTT.

The CDR3 nucleotides read TGTGCCAGCAGTGACTTAGCGGGGACCACAGATACGCAGTATTTT. Translation: CASSDLAGTTDTQYF. The rearrangement links TRBV25-1 to TRBJ2-3, with 8 nucleotides matching TRBD2. The CDR3 sequence is 15 residues long. The V gene end was trimmed by 3 bases and the J gene end by 2 bases; junction bases not matched to a gene: 4. CDR1 and CDR2 from the germline V gene are MGHDK and SYGVNS.

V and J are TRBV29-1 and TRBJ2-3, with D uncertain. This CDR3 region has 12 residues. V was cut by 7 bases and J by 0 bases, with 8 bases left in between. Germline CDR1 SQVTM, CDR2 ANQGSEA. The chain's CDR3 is CSAPTSTDTQYF. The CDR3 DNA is TGCAGCGCCCCCACTAGCACAGATACGCAGTATTTT.

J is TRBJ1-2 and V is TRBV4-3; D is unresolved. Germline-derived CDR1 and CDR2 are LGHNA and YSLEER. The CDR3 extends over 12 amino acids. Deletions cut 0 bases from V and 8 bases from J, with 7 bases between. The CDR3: CASSQENGGYTF. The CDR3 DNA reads TGCGCCAGCAGCCAAGAAAATGGCGGCTACACCTTC.

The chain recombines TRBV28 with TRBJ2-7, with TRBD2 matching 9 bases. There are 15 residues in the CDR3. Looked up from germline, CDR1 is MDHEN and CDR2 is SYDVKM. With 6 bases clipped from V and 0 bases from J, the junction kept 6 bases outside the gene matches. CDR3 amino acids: CASSQTSGISYEQYF. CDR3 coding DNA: TGTGCCAGCAGCCAGACTAGCGGAATCTCCTACGAGCAGTACTTC.

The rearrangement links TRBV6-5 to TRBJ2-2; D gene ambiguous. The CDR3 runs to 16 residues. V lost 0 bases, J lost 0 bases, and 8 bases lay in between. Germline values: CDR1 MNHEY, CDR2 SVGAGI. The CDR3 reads CASSYSTMSNTGELFF. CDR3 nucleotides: TGTGCCAGCAGTTACTCGACAATGTCGAACACCGGGGAGCTGTTTTTT.

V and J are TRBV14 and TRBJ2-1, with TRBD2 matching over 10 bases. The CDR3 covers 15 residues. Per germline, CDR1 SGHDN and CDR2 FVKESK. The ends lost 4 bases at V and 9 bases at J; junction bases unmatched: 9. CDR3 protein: CASSLAAGGPGEQFF. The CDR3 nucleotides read TGTGCCAGCAGCCTTGCAGCGGGAGGGCCAGGTGAGCAGTTCTTC.

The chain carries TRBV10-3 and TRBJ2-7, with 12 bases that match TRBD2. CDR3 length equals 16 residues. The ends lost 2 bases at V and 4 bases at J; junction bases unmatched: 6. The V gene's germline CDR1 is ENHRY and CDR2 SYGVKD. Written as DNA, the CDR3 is TGTGCCATCAGTGAGCTAGCGGGAGGGCGTGGATACGAGCAGTACTTC. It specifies CAISELAGGRGYEQYF.

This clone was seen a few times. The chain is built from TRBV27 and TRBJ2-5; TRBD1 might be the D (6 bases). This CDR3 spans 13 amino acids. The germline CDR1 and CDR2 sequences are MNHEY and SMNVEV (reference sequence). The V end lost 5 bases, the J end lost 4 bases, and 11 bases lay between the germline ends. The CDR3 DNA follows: TGTGCCAGCAGTCTCTTACAGGGAGAGACCCAGTACTTC. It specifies CASSLLQGETQYF.